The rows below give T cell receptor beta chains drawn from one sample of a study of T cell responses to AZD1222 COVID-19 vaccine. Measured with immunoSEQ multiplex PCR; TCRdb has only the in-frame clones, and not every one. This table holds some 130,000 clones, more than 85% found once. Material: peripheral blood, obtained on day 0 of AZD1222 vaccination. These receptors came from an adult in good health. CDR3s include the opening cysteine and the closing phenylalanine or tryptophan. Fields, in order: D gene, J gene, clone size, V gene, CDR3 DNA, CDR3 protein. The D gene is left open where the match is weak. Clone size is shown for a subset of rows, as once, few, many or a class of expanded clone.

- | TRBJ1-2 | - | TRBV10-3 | TGTGCCATCAGTGAGTCAAGGGGCTACACCTTC | CAISESRGYTF
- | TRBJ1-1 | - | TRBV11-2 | TGTGCCAGCAGCTTAGATCGGGGGGGAAACACTGAAGCTTTCTTT | CASSLDRGGNTEAFF
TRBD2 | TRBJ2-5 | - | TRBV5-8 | TGTGCCAGCAGCACAGGGACTAGCGGGGAGCAAGAGACCCAGTACTTC | CASSTGTSGEQETQYF
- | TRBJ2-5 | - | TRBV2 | TGTGCCATCCGCCGGACAGTTGAGGCAGAGACCCAGTACTTC | CAIRRTVEAETQYF
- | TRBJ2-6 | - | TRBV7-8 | TGTGCCAGCAGCTTACGGCTTGGAGGGAAGACTGGGGCCAACGTCCTGACTTTC | CASSLRLGGKTGANVLTF
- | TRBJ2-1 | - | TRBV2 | TGTGCCAGCGGGAGTATGGCCAATGAGCAGTTCTTC | CASGSMANEQFF
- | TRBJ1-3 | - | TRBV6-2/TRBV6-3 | TGTGCCAGCAGTTACTCGCAATGGGACGGCAAAGGAAACACCATATATTTT | CASSYSQWDGKGNTIYF
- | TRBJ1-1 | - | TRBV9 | TGTGCCAGCAGCCGGACAAATCTGAACACTGAAGCTTTCTTT | CASSRTNLNTEAFF
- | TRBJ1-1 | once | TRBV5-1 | TGCGCCAGCAGCTTGTCCGTCCTTCTGAACACTGAAGCTTTCTTT | CASSLSVLLNTEAFF
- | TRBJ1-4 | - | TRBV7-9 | TGTGCCAGCAGCTTGTCGGGGCTTGAAAAACTGTTTTTT | CASSLSGLEKLFF
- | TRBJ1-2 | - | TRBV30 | TGTGCCTGGAGTGTTAAGACAGCCCAAACGTACTATGGCTACACCTTC | CAWSVKTAQTYYGYTF
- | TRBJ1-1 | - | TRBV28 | TGTGCCAGCGGAACCCCAGGACATACTGAAGCTTTCTTT | CASGTPGHTEAFF
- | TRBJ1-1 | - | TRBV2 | TGTGCCAGCATGGTTCAGGGGCTTACCACTGAAGCTTTCTTT | CASMVQGLTTEAFF
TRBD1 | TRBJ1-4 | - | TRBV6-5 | TGTGCCAGCAGCTACCGGGGGACAGGGGGTAATGAAAAACTGTTTTTT | CASSYRGTGGNEKLFF
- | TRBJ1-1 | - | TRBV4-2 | TGTGCCAGCAGCCAGGGGGGGCAGGGTAACACTGAAGCTTTCTTT | CASSQGGQGNTEAFF
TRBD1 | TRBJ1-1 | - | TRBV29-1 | TGCGCCGATTCGGGACAGCTAAACACTGAAGCTTTCTTT | CADSGQLNTEAFF
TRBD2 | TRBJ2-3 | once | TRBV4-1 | TGCGCCAGCAGCCTCTTTGGGCCCCCCAGAGGACTAGCGGGAGAAGATACGCAGTATTTT | CASSLFGPPRGLAGEDTQYF
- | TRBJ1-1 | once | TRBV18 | TGTGCCAGCTCACCAACGGACGGGGAAGCTTTCTTT | CASSPTDGEAFF
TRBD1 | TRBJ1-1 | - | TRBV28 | TGTGCCAGCAGTTTAGAAGACAGGGAGGCTTTCTTT | CASSLEDREAFF
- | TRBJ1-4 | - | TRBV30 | TGTGCCTGGAGTAACCGGGGCGAAAATGAAAAACTGTTTTTT | CAWSNRGENEKLFF
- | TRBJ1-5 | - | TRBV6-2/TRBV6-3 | TGTGCCAGCAGCAGGTTAAATCAGCCCCAGCATTTT | CASSRLNQPQHF
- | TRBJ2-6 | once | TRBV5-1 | TGCGCCACCTCTTCTGGGGCCAACGTCCTGACTTTC | CATSSGANVLTF
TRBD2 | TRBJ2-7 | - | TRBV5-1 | TGCGCCAGCAGCTTGCCCCCTAGCGGGGGTTCCTACGAGCAGTACTTC | CASSLPPSGGSYEQYF
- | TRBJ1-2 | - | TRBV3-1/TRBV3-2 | TGTGCCAGCAGCCAAGGTCTTGCGCAGCCGGGCACCTTC | CASSQGLAQPGTF
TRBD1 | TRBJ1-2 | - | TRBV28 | TGTGCCAGCAGGTCGGGACAGGGGAGCTACACCTTC | CASRSGQGSYTF
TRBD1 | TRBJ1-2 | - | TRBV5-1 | TGCGCCAGCAGCACGGGACAGGGTGCCTATGGCTACACCTTC | CASSTGQGAYGYTF
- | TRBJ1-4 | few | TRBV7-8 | TGTGCCAGCAGCTTACGACAGGTTAATGAAAAACTGTTTTTT | CASSLRQVNEKLFF
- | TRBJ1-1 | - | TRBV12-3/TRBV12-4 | TGTGCCAGCAGTACACAGATGGGCACTGAAGCTTTCTTT | CASSTQMGTEAFF
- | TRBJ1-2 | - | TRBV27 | TGTGCCAGCAGTTTAGGGGGGCCTGGTGGCTACACCTTC | CASSLGGPGGYTF
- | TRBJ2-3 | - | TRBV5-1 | TGCGCCAGCAGCAGCCGGGACTCCCTTTTGGGTACGCAGTATTTT | CASSSRDSLLGTQYF
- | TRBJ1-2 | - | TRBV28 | TGTGCCATTCTCGGGGGGCCTGGCTACACCTTC | CAILGGPGYTF
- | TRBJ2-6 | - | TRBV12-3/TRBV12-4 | TGTGCCAGCAGTTTTGGGGCCAACGTCCTGACTTTC | CASSFGANVLTF
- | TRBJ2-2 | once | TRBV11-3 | TGTGCCAGCAGCTTAGTAGCCGGCCGGGAGTGGACCGGGGAGCTGTTTTTT | CASSLVAGREWTGELFF
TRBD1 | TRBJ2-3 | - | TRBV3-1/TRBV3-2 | TGTGCCAGCAGCCACCGGACAGGTACAGATACGCAGTATTTT | CASSHRTGTDTQYF
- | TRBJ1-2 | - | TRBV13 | TGTGCCAGCAGCTTAGATCGGGTCAGACGCAACTATGGCTACACCTTC | CASSLDRVRRNYGYTF
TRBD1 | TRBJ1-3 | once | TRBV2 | TGTGCCAGCACGGGACAGGGTATCTCTGGAAACACCATATATTTT | CASTGQGISGNTIYF
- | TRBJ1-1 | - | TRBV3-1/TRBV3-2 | TGTGCCAGCAGCCAAGACGTACAGGCCCGGAACACTGAAGCTTTCTTT | CASSQDVQARNTEAFF
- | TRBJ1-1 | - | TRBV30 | TGTGCCTGGGACCGGGCGAACACTGAAGCTTTCTTT | CAWDRANTEAFF
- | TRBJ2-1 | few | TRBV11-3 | TGTGCCAGCAGCAGTAACCGTTACAATGAGCAGTTCTTC | CASSSNRYNEQFF
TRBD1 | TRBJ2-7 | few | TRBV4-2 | TGTGCCAGCAGCGCCCGACAGGGAAGGGACGAGCAGTACTTC | CASSARQGRDEQYF
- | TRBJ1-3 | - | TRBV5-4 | TGTGCCAGCACCTCATTGGGACGGGAAGGAAACACCATATATTTT | CASTSLGREGNTIYF
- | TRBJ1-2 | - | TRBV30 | TGTGCCTGGAGTCACAGCTCTTATGGCTACACCTTC | CAWSHSSYGYTF
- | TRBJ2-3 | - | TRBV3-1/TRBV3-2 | TGTGCCAGCAGCCAAGATAGAACAGATACGCAGTATTTT | CASSQDRTDTQYF
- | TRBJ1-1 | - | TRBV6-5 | TGTGCCAGCAGGGCCGGGGGGTCCACTGAAGCTTTCTTT | CASRAGGSTEAFF
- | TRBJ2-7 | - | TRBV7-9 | TGTGCCAGCAGCTTATCGGCAGGCGCTTCCTACGAGCAGTACTTC | CASSLSAGASYEQYF
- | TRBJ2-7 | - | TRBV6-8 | TGTGCCAGCAGTTCAAAAGAACGGTCCCACGTAGCCTACGAGCAGTACTTC | CASSSKERSHVAYEQYF
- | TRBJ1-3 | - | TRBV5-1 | TGCGCCAGCAGCATGACTCCGGGGGGCCTCTCTGGAAACACCATATATTTT | CASSMTPGGLSGNTIYF
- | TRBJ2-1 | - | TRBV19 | TGTGCCAGTAGTATAGATTTGGGGGGACCTTTCTTC | CASSIDLGGPFF
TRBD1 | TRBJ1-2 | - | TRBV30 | TGTGCCTGGAAAGGGACAGGGAGCAATGGCTACACCTTC | CAWKGTGSNGYTF
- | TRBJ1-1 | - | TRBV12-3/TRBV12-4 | TGTGCCAGCAGTGCCCTCCGGAGTTCTGAAGCTTTCTTT | CASSALRSSEAFF
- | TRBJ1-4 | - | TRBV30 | TGTGCCTGGAGCCCCGGGGCCGCAACTAATGAAAAACTGTTTTTT | CAWSPGAATNEKLFF
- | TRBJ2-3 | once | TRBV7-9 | TGTGCCAGCAGCGACAGCGATACGCAGTATTTT | CASSDSDTQYF
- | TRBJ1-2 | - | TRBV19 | TGTGCCAGTAGTACGACCTTGGGCCTACATGGCTACACCTTC | CASSTTLGLHGYTF
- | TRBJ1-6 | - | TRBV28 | TGTGCCAGCAGCCAACGACAGGCCTCCAGCCCCCTCCACTTT | CASSQRQASSPLHF
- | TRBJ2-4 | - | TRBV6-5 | TGTGCCAGCAGTTACGGGGGCAGGCGGAACATTCAGTACTTC | CASSYGGRRNIQYF
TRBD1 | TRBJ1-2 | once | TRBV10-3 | TGTGCCATCAGAGGCCCTGGGACAGAAATTCTACAATTGAACTATGGCTACACCTTC | CAIRGPGTEILQLNYGYTF